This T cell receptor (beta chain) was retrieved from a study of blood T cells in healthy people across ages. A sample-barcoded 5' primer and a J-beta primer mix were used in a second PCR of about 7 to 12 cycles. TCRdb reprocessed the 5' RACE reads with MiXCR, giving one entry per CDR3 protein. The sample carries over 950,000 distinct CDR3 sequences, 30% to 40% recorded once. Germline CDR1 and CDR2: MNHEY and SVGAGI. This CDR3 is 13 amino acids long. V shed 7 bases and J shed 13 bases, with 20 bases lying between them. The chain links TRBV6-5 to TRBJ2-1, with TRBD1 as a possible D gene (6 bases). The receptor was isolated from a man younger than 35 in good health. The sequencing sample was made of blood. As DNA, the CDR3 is TGTGCCAGCAACAGGACAGTTCAAGAGACCCAGTTCTTC. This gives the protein CASNRTVQETQFF.